Detailed here is one T cell receptor beta chain. The sample originates from a study of blood T cell repertoires in COVID-19. About the study: There were acute and convalescent COVID-19 samples, and they came from the United States, Italy and Spain. Sources were T cells, B-cell-depleted T cells, or PBMCs; the material itself was cDNA or gDNA.

Authors' analysis steps: Amplifying reference gene primers gave estimates of nucleated cell counts. The repertoire was sequenced with immunoSEQ multiplex PCR; TCRdb's copy has only in-frame clones and lacks some. V and J calls plus clone size are reproduced from that table; the DNA served to infer D and trimming. The sample carries 200,000 to 250,000 clones, roughly 81% recorded once. The source material was peripheral blood. The TCR was taken from a man aged 40-49 years with acute or convalescent COVID-19.

DNA of the CDR3: TGTGCCAGTGTAAGACAGGGAAGTAGTGGAGGCTACACCTTC. Residues: CASVRQGSSGGYTF. The V call is TRBV19, the J call TRBJ1-2; 7 nucleotides match TRBD1. The CDR3 has 14 residues. Trimming removed 8 bases from V and 8 bases from J; junction bases left unmatched: 14. Germline CDR1 reads LNHDA; CDR2 reads SQIVND (reference sequence).